This T cell receptor (beta chain) is drawn from a study of T-cell memory formation after mild COVID-19. Study summary: In these data, TCR clusters were largely donor specific.

The authors produced TCR alpha and TCR beta cDNA libraries with sample barcodes and UMIs by 5'RACE using constant-segment primers. MiXCR was run by TCRdb on the 5' RACE reads, yielding one entry per CDR3 protein. The sample lists 300,000 to 400,000 distinct CDR3 sequences, approximately 15% occurring once. Trimming pared 10 bases from V and 8 bases from J, leaving 15 bases between. The CDR3 runs to 12 residues. The study's findings and limits: Several responding clones turned up in pre-infection memory, indicating that cross-reactive memory may have taken part. CD4/CD8 balance held among clones contracting day 15 to 85, and later expanders leaned CD4+.

About this clonotype itself: Its cognate antigen is unknown.

The sequenced sample consisted of PBMCs or a T cell subset sorted from them (not recorded which). The chain recombines TRBV12-3 or TRBV12-4 with TRBJ2-1; either TRBD1 or TRBD2 may fit D (6 bases each). The receptor was derived from a man between 18 and 35 years old who had mild COVID-19 (a few samples of this study predate the infection). Cell type and time point are not known. The CDR3 protein is CATGGRGDEQFF. Written as DNA, the CDR3 is TGTGCCACCGGGGGCAGGGGAGATGAGCAGTTCTTC.